Presented here are 24 T cell receptor beta chains from one specimen sequenced in a study of shared clonotypes between healthy human individuals. The naive CD8 fraction comprised CD45RO-negative cells positively selected for CCR7 and excluded terminally differentiated effector memory CD45RA+ cells. Libraries were prepared by immunoSEQ multiplex PCR; TCRdb keeps only in-frame clonotypes and omits some of them. The sample contains around 700,000 clones, around 92% of which appear only once. The sample was naive CD8+ T cells sorted from blood. These receptors came from a man aged 25 to 40 in good health.

The chain is built from TRBV6-1 and TRBJ2-7, with D possibly matching TRBD2 (5 bases). The length of the CDR3 is 12 residues. V was pared by 3 bases and J by 5 bases, with 8 bases between. Germline lookup yields CDR1 MNHNS and CDR2 SASEGT. The CDR3 is CASSDIANEQYF. The CDR3 region has the DNA TGTGCCAGCAGTGATATAGCGAACGAGCAGTACTTC.

About this clone: Other nucleotide sequences from this sample produce the same CDR3. V is TRBV29-1 and J is TRBJ2-7; D gene uncertain. Deletions cut 5 bases from V and 1 base from J, with 6 bases between. Germline lookup yields CDR1 SQVTM and CDR2 ANQGSEA. This CDR3 is 11 amino acids long. The CDR3 nucleotides are TGCAGCGTTACGGATTCCTACGAGCAGTACTTC. It is translated as CSVTDSYEQYF.

V and J are TRBV27 and TRBJ2-3; no definite D call. Trimming took off 3 bases at V and 6 bases at J, with 7 bases between the two ends. The CDR3 totals 12 residues. Per germline, CDR1 MNHEY and CDR2 SMNVEV (reference sequence). The CDR3 reads CASSFLGDTQYF. The CDR3 region has the DNA TGTGCCAGCAGTTTCCTCGGGGATACGCAGTATTTT.

This sequence joins TRBV5-4 and TRBJ2-5; unclear D gene. CDR1 SGHNT and CDR2 YYREEE come from the germline V gene (reference sequence). The CDR3 is 14 residues long. Trimming shortened V by 3 bases and J by 1 base, and 10 bases separated the two germline ends. The CDR3 DNA reads as TGTGCCAGCAGCTCGGGCTGGGGCCAAGAGACCCAGTACTTC. Protein sequence: CASSSGWGQETQYF.

As concerns this clone: This CDR3 is also generated by other DNA sequences in the sample. The chain is built from TRBV30 and TRBJ2-7; perhaps TRBD1 as D (5 bases). This CDR3 has 11 amino acids. Per the germline V gene, CDR1 is GTSNPN and CDR2 is SVGIG (reference sequence). Trimming removed 3 bases from V and 6 bases from J, with 9 bases in between. DNA for the CDR3: TGTGCCTGGAGCCAGGGTAGCGAGCAGTACTTC. Translating it yields CAWSQGSEQYF.

The chain carries TRBV7-9 and TRBJ1-1; D call uncertain. This CDR3 has 12 amino acids. V lost 0 bases and J lost 11, with 10 bases in between. Germline CDR1 is SEHNR and CDR2 is FQNEAQ (reference sequence). The chain's CDR3 is CASSLAFDRAFF. The CDR3 DNA reads TGTGCCAGCAGCTTAGCGTTCGATCGGGCTTTCTTT.

This chain connects TRBV2 to TRBJ2-4; the D gene is possibly TRBD2 (5 bases). Germline V gene sequence: CDR1 SNHLY, CDR2 FYNNEI. The CDR3 consists of 16 residues. The ends were cut back, 7 bases at V and 0 bases at J, with 16 bases in the middle. The CDR3 spells CASKPKSGLAKNIQYF. The CDR3 DNA is TGTGCCAGCAAACCTAAGAGCGGTCTAGCCAAAAACATTCAGTACTTC.

The chain carries TRBV9 and TRBJ2-6; 8 nucleotides line up with TRBD1. The ends lost 3 bases at V and 6 bases at J; junction bases unmatched: 5. The CDR3 spans 15 residues. CDR1 is SGDLS, CDR2 YYNGEE, per germline. The CDR3 DNA reads TGTGCCAGCAGCGCCAGGGGGCGAATGGCCAACGTCCTGACTTTC. Encoded protein: CASSARGRMANVLTF.

For this clone: This CDR3 is also generated by other DNA sequences in the sample. The chain combines TRBV7-9 with TRBJ2-5; D possibly matches TRBD1 or TRBD2 (5 bases each). Deletions cut 5 bases from V and 5 bases from J, with 9 bases between. The germline V gene has CDR1 SEHNR and CDR2 FQNEAQ (reference sequence). The CDR3 loop spans 12 amino acids. The CDR3 nucleotides read TGTGCCAGCAGCCTCGGGACGGAGACCCAGTACTTC. It is translated as CASSLGTETQYF.

Notes on this clone: One junction end does not reproduce the germline sequence, and a read error may be involved. The chain is built from TRBV7-7 and TRBJ2-1; perhaps TRBD2 as D (5 bases). Germline V gene sequence: CDR1 SSHAT, CDR2 FNYEAQ (reference sequence). The CDR3 extends over 16 amino acids. This chain's CDR3 is CASSPAETFSYNEQFF. Written as DNA, the CDR3 is TGTGCTAGCAGCCCAGCGGAAACGTTCTCCTACAATGAGCAGTTCTTC.

The chain combines TRBV30 with TRBJ1-1; no firm D call. Trimming pared 4 bases from V and 4 bases from J, leaving 13 bases between. The CDR3 is 13 amino acids. CDR1 and CDR2 (germline): GTSNPN, SVGIG (reference sequence). This chain's CDR3 is CAWTLWGGTEAFF. The CDR3 DNA reads as TGTGCCTGGACCCTATGGGGAGGCACTGAAGCTTTCTTT.

This chain connects TRBV4-1 to TRBJ2-3, with D perhaps TRBD1 (6 bases). The CDR3 consists of 15 residues. Per germline, CDR1 MGHRA and CDR2 YSYEKL. Trimming shortened V by 4 bases and J by 2 bases, and 13 bases separated the two germline ends. CDR3 coding DNA: TGCGCCAGCAGCCCGGGACACCGGCACACAGATACGCAGTATTTT. It is translated as CASSPGHRHTDTQYF.

The chain carries TRBV20-1 and TRBJ2-7; 8 nucleotides agree with TRBD1. The CDR3 is made up of 11 amino acids. V was clipped by 6 bases and J by 6 bases; unmatched bases: 4. Germline CDR1 DFQATT, CDR2 SNEGSKA (reference sequence). The CDR3 DNA is TGCAGTGCCCTTGGACAGGGCGAGCAGTACTTC. Translation: CSALGQGEQYF.

This clone was detected only once. J is TRBJ2-2 and V is TRBV7-7, with D possibly being TRBD2 (5 bases). Between the trimmed V and J ends, which lost 5 bases and 5 bases, there was a span of 12 bases. Looked up from germline, CDR1 is SSHAT and CDR2 is FNYEAQ (reference sequence). The CDR3 loop spans 14 amino acids. The CDR3 is CASSPILGTGELFF. CDR3 nucleotides: TGTGCCAGCAGCCCTATACTAGGGACCGGGGAGCTGTTTTTT.

The V gene is TRBV15, the J gene TRBJ2-3, with 7 bases that match TRBD1. Germline V gene data show CDR1 as LNHNV and CDR2 as YYDKDF (reference sequence). The ends lost 6 bases at V and 2 bases at J; junction bases unmatched: 11. This CDR3 comprises 16 residues. CDR3 coding DNA: TGTGCCACCAGTAGACCGGGACAGCAAAACACAGATACGCAGTATTTT. This translates into CATSRPGQQNTDTQYF.

V and J are TRBV11-2 and TRBJ2-3; no clear D gene. Germline assignment: CDR1 SGHAT and CDR2 FQNNGV. The CDR3 has 13 amino acids. Trimming took off 2 bases at V and 1 base at J, with 4 bases between the two ends. CDR3 protein: CASSLFRTDTQYF. In DNA, the CDR3 is TGTGCCAGCAGCTTATTCCGCACAGATACGCAGTATTTT.

The chain links TRBV15 to TRBJ2-7, with D perhaps TRBD1 (5 bases). Germline V gene lookup returns CDR1 LNHNV and CDR2 YYDKDF (reference sequence). The CDR3 runs 16 residues. V was pared by 5 bases and J by 1 base, with 18 bases between. The CDR3: CATSGVVTGRSYEQYF. The CDR3, as DNA: TGTGCCACCAGCGGAGTAGTCACAGGACGTTCCTACGAGCAGTACTTC. The complete variable domain, with remaining parts taken from reference TRBV15 and TRBJ2-7, reads DAMVIQNPRYQVTQFGKPVTLSCSQTLNHNVMYWYQQKSSQAPKLLFHYYDKDFNNEADTPDNFQSRRPNTSFCFLDIRSPGLGDTAMYLCATSGVVTGRSYEQYFGPGTRLTVT.

The chain carries TRBV28 and TRBJ1-5, with D unclear. The CDR3 sequence is 13 residues long. V lost 5 bases to trimming and J lost 1 base, with 6 bases between them. Germline V gene data show CDR1 as MDHEN and CDR2 as SYDVKM. The CDR3: CASSPASNQPQHF. The CDR3 DNA is TGTGCCAGCAGTCCCGCCAGCAATCAGCCCCAGCATTTT.

About this clone itself: This specimen includes other DNA sequences encoding the same CDR3. V usage is TRBV7-9 and J usage is TRBJ1-1; D not resolved. Trimming stripped 1 base from V and 2 bases from J, with 8 bases between. The CDR3 has 14 residues. Per the germline V gene, CDR1 is SEHNR and CDR2 is FQNEAQ (reference sequence). CDR3 bases: TGTGCCAGCAGCTTAGTGGCGGGAAACACTGAAGCTTTCTTT. The encoded protein is CASSLVAGNTEAFF.

The gene calls are TRBV11-1 and TRBJ2-1, with D perhaps matching TRBD2 (7 bases). V lost 0 bases, J lost 3 bases, and 9 bases lay in between. The CDR3 is made up of 15 amino acids. CDR1 and CDR2 from the germline V gene are SGHAT and FQDESV (reference sequence). CDR3 in amino acids: CASSLAGGGYNEQFF. The CDR3 nucleotides are TGTGCCAGCAGCTTAGCGGGAGGGGGCTACAATGAGCAGTTCTTC.

This chain connects TRBV19 to TRBJ2-1; 10 bases line up with TRBD2. The length of the CDR3 is 16 residues. The junction had 9 bases not matched to a gene; V was cut back by 3 bases and J by 7 bases. Germline values: CDR1 LNHDA, CDR2 SQIVND (reference sequence). The CDR3 DNA sequence: TGTGCCAGTAGTATCATAGCGGGAGGAGCTGTTAATGAGCAGTTCTTC. Its translation: CASSIIAGGAVNEQFF.

The gene calls are TRBV28 and TRBJ2-7; 8 bases are a match to TRBD1. The CDR3 totals 13 residues. V gave up 8 bases and J gave up 2 bases; unmatched junction bases: 5. Germline CDR1 and CDR2: MDHEN and SYDVKM. The CDR3 bases are TGTGCCAGCGGAGGACAGGGACCCTACGAGCAGTACTTC. Its protein is CASGGQGPYEQYF.

The V and J genes are TRBV7-9 and TRBJ2-3; the match to TRBD1 covers 8 bases. There are 15 residues in the CDR3. Germline CDR1 reads SEHNR; CDR2 reads FQNEAQ (reference sequence). J gave up 1 base and V 5 bases, and 5 bases lay outside the gene matches. The CDR3, as DNA: TGTGCCAGCAGCCTACAGGGGGGTGGCACAGATACGCAGTATTTT. As protein: CASSLQGGGTDTQYF. Full variable domain (missing parts from reference TRBV7-9 and TRBJ2-3): DTGVSQNPRHKITKRGQNVTFRCDPISEHNRLYWYRQTLGQGPEFLTYFQNEAQLEKSRLLSDRFSAERPKGSFSTLEIQRTEQGDSAMYLCASSLQGGGTDTQYFGPGTRLTVL.

This chain links TRBV9 with TRBJ2-1; D may be TRBD2 (5 bases). Trimming shortened V by 0 bases and J by 8 bases, and 15 bases separated the two germline ends. Germline assignment: CDR1 SGDLS and CDR2 YYNGEE. The CDR3 length is 15 residues. The DNA for the CDR3 is TGTGCCAGCAGCGTAGCCGAGCCCCCCGGGGATGAGCAGTTCTTC. As protein: CASSVAEPPGDEQFF.